The 14 T cell receptor beta chains below come from one sample, sequenced in a study of tumor and adjacent non-tumor tissue in lung cancer. No cell sorting was done before RNA was extracted from the tissue. Three rounds of nested PCR, following a modified ARM-PCR protocol, produced the TCRbeta library. TCRdb called the multiplex PCR reads again in MiXCR, with one record for every CDR3 protein. The profile shows 76,000 or so distinct CDR3 sequences, around two thirds of them singletons. Sequencing input: lung tumor tissue. The receptors derive from a woman between 65 and 79 years old with non-small cell lung cancer.

Turning to this clonotype: Mismatch with germline at one junction end may stem from a read error. This chain connects TRBV28 to TRBJ2-7, with D tentatively TRBD2 (5 bases). CDR3 length equals 22 residues. Germline V gives CDR1 MDHEN, CDR2 SYDVKM. The CDR3 protein is CASSLLVRHPGLGGLSSYERYF. The CDR3 DNA sequence: TGTGCCAGCAGTTTACTTGTCAGGCACCCAGGTCTTGGCGGGCTTAGCTCCTACGAGCGGTACTTC.

The sample holds a few counts of this clonotype. A much larger clone lies one base from this, so it may be a read error. The V call is TRBV5-4, the J call TRBJ2-7; 8 bases match TRBD2. The CDR3 consists of 14 residues. Germline V gene lookup returns CDR1 SGHNT and CDR2 YYREEE (reference sequence). CDR3 nucleotide sequence: TGTGCCAGCAGCCCTCGGACTAGCCCCTACGTGCAGTACTTC. Residues: CASSPRTSPYVQYF.

Of note for this clonotype: One end of the junction fails to match germline, which may point to a read error. V is TRBV5-4 and J is TRBJ2-5; no clear D gene. The CDR3 loop spans 14 amino acids. Germline loops: CDR1 SGHNT, CDR2 YYREEE (reference sequence). CDR3 protein: CPSSAMKGQETQYF. DNA for the CDR3: TGTCCCAGCAGCGCCATGAAAGGCCAAGAGACCCAGTACTTC.

Of note for this clonotype: The conserved phenylalanine or tryptophan is not found at the CDR3 terminus, so this likely reflects a read error. It is unclear where the CDR3 begins or ends on the DNA, so no DNA is shown, and the CDR3 is as TCRdb lists it. This CDR3 is CASSYPGAGALGYIL. V and J are TRBV6-5 and TRBJ1-2; the D call of TRBD1 is as the table states it, not checked on the DNA. The CDR3 is 15 amino acids in total, end residues counted. CDR1 and CDR2 (germline): MNHEY, SVGAGI.

This clonotype was found once. Since the CDR3 does not end with the conserved phenylalanine or tryptophan, this likely comes from a read error. The chain carries TRBV5-1 and TRBJ1-6; the D gene is possibly TRBD1 (5 bases). The germline CDR1 and CDR2 sequences are SGHRS and YFSETQ. The V and J ends lost 2 bases and 4 bases respectively, with 10 bases between them. This CDR3 has 15 residues. The DNA for the CDR3 is TGCGCCAGCAGCTTCGGGACGGAGTATAATTCACCCCTCCACATT. This translates into CASSFGTEYNSPLHI.

As regards this clonotype: One end of the junction fails to match germline, which may point to a read error. The chain recombines TRBV10-3 with TRBJ2-3; D tentatively reads TRBD1 or TRBD2 (6 bases each). The length of the CDR3 is 17 residues. Looked up from germline, CDR1 is ENHRY and CDR2 is SYGVKD. The CDR3 DNA reads TGTGCCATCAGTCGAGGGGAGGCAGGGGCTAGCACAGATATGCAGTATTTT. Protein product: CAISRGEAGASTDMQYF.

The CDR3 region is CASSTWTEITEAFF. The CDR3 DNA follows: TGCGCCAGCAGCACATGGACAGAGATCACTGAAGCTTTCTTT. The chain recombines TRBV4-1 with TRBJ1-1, with D perhaps matching TRBD1 (6 bases). The germline CDR1 and CDR2 sequences are MGHRA and YSYEKL. The CDR3 runs to 14 residues. The V and J ends lost 5 bases and 4 bases respectively, with 14 bases between them.

Regarding this clonotype: At one end, the junction sequence differs from germline, possibly due to a read error. J is TRBJ2-5 and V is TRBV11-2; no clear D. The CDR3 totals 14 residues. Germline CDR1 reads SGHAT; CDR2 reads FQNNGV. CDR3 DNA sequence: TGTGCCAGCAGCCCCTGGGTTTCTAGAGAGACCCAGAACTTC. Translating gives CASSPWVSRETQNF.

About this clonotype: One end of the junction is discordant with germline, which a read error may explain. The chain joins TRBV6-6 to TRBJ2-2, with D possibly TRBD2 on 5 matching bases. Germline V gene data show CDR1 as MNHNY and CDR2 as SVGAGI (reference sequence). CDR3 length: 15 residues. The CDR3 loop is CASSYAGRVTGELFF. DNA for the CDR3: TGTGCCAGCAGTTACGCGGGCCGGGTCACCGGAGAGCTGTTTTTT.

To note about this clonotype: The junction does not match germline at one end; this may be a read error. The chain links TRBV28 to TRBJ2-2, with 10 bases aligning to TRBD2. Germline V gene data show CDR1 as MDHEN and CDR2 as SYDVKM. This CDR3 is 18 amino acids long. This CDR3 reads CANSSPWVAGGPTGELFF. In nucleotides, the CDR3 is TGTGCCAACAGTTCCCCTTGGGTAGCGGGAGGACCCACCGGGGAGCTGTTTTTT.

This clonotype was detected ten times or more. The CDR3: CASSAGAEQGNYEQYF. CDR3 DNA: TGTGCCAGCAGCGCCGGGGCCGAACAGGGGAACTACGAGCAGTACTTC. The genes are TRBV21-1 and TRBJ2-7; the D call TRBD1 from the table was never checked on the DNA. TRBV21-1 corresponds to a pseudogene. This CDR3 is built from 16 residues.

Details on this clonotype: A read error may account for a junction end that differs from germline. V usage is TRBV6-5 and J usage is TRBJ2-3; D might be TRBD1 or TRBD2, each matching 5 bases. Looked up from germline, CDR1 is MNHEY and CDR2 is SVGAGI. The CDR3 is 15 amino acids. DNA of the CDR3: TGTGCCAACAGTTACTCGAGGGGTAATACAGATACGCAGTATTTT. Its translation: CANSYSRGNTDTQYF.

On this clonotype: This may come from a read error, since a much larger clone is one base off. The chain joins TRBV5-1 to TRBJ1-1, with no clear D. This CDR3 has 13 amino acids. CDR1 SGHRS and CDR2 YFSETQ come from the germline V gene. Written as DNA, the CDR3 is TGCGCCAACAGCTTTCAACTAAACACTGAAGCTTTCTTT. Protein: CANSFQLNTEAFF.

This sequence joins TRBV5-1 and TRBJ2-2, with D perhaps TRBD2 (5 bases). Trimming took off 4 bases at V and 0 bases at J, with 16 bases between the two ends. The CDR3 totals 17 residues. CDR1 and CDR2 from the germline V gene are SGHRS and YFSETQ. The CDR3 coding sequence is TGCGCCAGCAGCATAGAGAGGACTGGCGCGAACACCGGGGAGCTGTTTTTT. This encodes CASSIERTGANTGELFF.